The clone carrying this T cell receptor beta chain has a handful of counts. Its cognate antigen is unknown. The sample belongs to a study of blood T cells in healthy people across ages. Germline values: CDR1 SQVTM, CDR2 ANQGSEA. Trimming shortened V by 6 bases and J by 3 bases, and 21 bases separated the two germline ends. This CDR3 contains 16 residues. The donors, healthy Caucasians from Russia, were aged roughly 6 to 90. PBMCs numbering at least 7 million were isolated per sample. General study results and limits: The authors considered diversity estimates from one million T cells to be underestimates. Getting older went along with TCR beta diversity per million T cells dropping roughly linearly.

Combining a sample-barcoded 5' primer with a J-beta primer mix, a second PCR ran for about 7 to 11 cycles. TCRdb redid the calling of the 5' RACE reads with MiXCR, one entry per CDR3 protein. Of some 550,000 distinct CDR3 sequences listed, less than 60% are singletons. The V and J genes are TRBV29-1 and TRBJ2-1; TRBD1 or TRBD2 may be the D gene (6 bases each). This TCR came from a man older than 75 in good health. Sequences were obtained from blood. The CDR3 region is CSVRGRGGGDYNEQFF. Written as DNA, the CDR3 is TGCAGCGTCCGAGGGCGAGGGGGAGGAGACTACAATGAGCAGTTCTTC.